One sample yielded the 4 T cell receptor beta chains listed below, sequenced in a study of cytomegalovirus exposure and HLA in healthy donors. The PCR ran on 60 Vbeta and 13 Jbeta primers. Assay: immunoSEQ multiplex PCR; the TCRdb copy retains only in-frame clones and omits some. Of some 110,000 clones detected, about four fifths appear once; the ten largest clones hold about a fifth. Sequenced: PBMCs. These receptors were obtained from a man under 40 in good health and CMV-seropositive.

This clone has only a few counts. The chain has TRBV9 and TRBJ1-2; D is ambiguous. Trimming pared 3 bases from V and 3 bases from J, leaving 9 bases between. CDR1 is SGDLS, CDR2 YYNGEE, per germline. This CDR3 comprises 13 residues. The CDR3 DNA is TGTGCCAGCAGCGAGAACGGGGACTATGGCTACACCTTC. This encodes CASSENGDYGYTF.

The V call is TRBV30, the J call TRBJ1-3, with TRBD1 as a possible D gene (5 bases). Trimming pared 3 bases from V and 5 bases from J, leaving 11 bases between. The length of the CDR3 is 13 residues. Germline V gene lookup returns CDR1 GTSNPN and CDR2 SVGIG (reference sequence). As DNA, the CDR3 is TGTGCCTGGAGCGGCCAGGGTAGAAACACCATATATTTT. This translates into CAWSGQGRNTIYF.

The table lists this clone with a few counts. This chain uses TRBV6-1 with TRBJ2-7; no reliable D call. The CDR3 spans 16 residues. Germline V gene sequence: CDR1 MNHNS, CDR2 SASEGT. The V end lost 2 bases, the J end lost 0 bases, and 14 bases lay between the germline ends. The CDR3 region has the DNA TGTGCCAGCAGTGAATCCCCCTCCGGTAGCTCCTACGAGCAGTACGTC. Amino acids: CASSESPSGSSYEQYV.

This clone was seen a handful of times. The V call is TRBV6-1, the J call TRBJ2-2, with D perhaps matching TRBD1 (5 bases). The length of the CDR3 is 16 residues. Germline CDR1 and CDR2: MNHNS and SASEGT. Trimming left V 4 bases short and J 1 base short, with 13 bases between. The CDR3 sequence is CASSGQLSWNTGELFF. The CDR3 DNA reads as TGTGCCAGCAGTGGACAGCTTTCTTGGAACACCGGGGAGCTGTTTTTT.